This T cell receptor (beta chain) stems from a study of blood T cell repertoires in COVID-19 (TCRdb year 2020). About the study as a whole: Samples covering the acute and convalescent phases of COVID-19 were provided by collaborators in the United States, Italy and Spain. The material from the prospective study consisted of cDNA or gDNA derived from T cells, B-cell-depleted T cells, or PBMCs. Subjects who had been exposed to COVID-19, were actively infected with it, or had recovered from it provided the deeply sampled blood TCRbeta repertoires that made up the dataset. The repertoires were released in a freely available public database intended as a resource for research on the immune response to SARS-CoV-2. Samples were obtained from the ongoing ImmuneRACE study (first 160 participants) and from 1,000 to 1,500 subjects provided by 6 global collaborators. The sample metadata nearly always contained a de-identified subject ID, COVID-19 status, age in years and sex. Where available, HLA class I and class II types were taken from metadata supplied by the sample provider and were not determined by assay-based typing.

What the authors observed across the whole study: Clinical and demographic metadata were provided uncurated, with the amount varying by source and participant.

Whole blood was collected in K2EDTA tubes by collaborating institutions according to the institutions' own protocols. For TCRbeta analysis, collaborators shipped samples as frozen whole blood, isolated PBMCs, or DNA extracted from either of those sample types. Comments on this clone: Its binding antigen is unknown. Per-base quality was not reported, and no clone a single base away is much larger than it.

TCRbeta CDR3 regions were amplified from genomic DNA using the immunoSEQ Assay, a bias-controlled multiplex PCR. From the authors' description of their analysis: Within the assay, amplification of reference gene primers was used to estimate how many nucleated cells each sample contained. Sequence reads were collapsed and filtered to measure the absolute abundance of every unique TCRbeta CDR3 rearrangement. For each sample, productive Simpson clonality was calculated as the square root of Simpson's diversity index across productive rearrangements. The table comes from immuneACCESS by way of TCRdb, which keeps in-frame sequences with V and J called. Part of the clones is missing from these tables; in studies checked, under half for an unresolved V gene and the rest for unknown reasons. From that table come the V and J calls and clone size; the DNA was used to work out D and trimming. In this sample the table shows fewer than 120,000 clones, 82% of which occur a single time. The ten largest account for more than 15% of the sample.

As encoded in the germline V gene (reference sequence), CDR1 is GTSNPN while CDR2 is SVGIG. The trim is 0 bases for V and 11 bases for J, with a gap of 13 bases between the germline ends. From cysteine to phenylalanine, the CDR3 is 12 amino acids long. Only the CDR3 region is kept as DNA, spanning 36 bases read in frame from base 1. The sequenced material came from peripheral blood. This TCR derives from a woman aged 55-70 years with acute or convalescent COVID-19. The chain employs TRBV30 and TRBJ1-1, and perhaps TRBD1 as D gene, on 5 matching bases. The CDR3 region has the sequence CAWSVSRVNAFF. The DNA sequence is given as TGTGCCTGGAGTGTGTCCAGGGTGAATGCTTTCTTT.